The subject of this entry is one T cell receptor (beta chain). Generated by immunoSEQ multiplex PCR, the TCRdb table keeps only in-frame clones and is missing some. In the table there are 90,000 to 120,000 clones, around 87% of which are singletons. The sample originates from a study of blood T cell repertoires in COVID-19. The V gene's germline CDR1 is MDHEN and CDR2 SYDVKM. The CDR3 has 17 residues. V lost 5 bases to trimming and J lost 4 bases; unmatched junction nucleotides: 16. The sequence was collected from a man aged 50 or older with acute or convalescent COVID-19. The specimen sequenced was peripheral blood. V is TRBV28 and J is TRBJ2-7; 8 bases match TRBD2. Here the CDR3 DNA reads TGTGCCAGCAGTCTCAACCCCACTAGCGGTAAATGGTACGAGCAGTACTTC. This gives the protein CASSLNPTSGKWYEQYF.